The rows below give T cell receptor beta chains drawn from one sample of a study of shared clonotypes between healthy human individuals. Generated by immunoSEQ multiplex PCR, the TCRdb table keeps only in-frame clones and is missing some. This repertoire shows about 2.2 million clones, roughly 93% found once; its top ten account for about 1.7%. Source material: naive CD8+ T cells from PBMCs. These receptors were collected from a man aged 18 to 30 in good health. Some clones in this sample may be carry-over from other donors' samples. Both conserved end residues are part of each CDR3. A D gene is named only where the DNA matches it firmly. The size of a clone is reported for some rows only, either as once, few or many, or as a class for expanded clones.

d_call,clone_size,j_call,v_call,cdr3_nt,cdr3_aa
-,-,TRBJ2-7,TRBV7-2,TGTGCCAGCAGCTTACGGGTGACAGGGAGGAAGCGGGAGTTTTACGAGCAGTACTTC,CASSLRVTGRKREFYEQYF
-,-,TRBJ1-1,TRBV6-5,TGTGCCAGCAGTGCTGCTTCTTTCTTT,CASSAASFF
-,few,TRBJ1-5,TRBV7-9,TGTGCCAGCAGCCCCTTGGCACCAGGTCAGCCCCAGCATTTT,CASSPLAPGQPQHF
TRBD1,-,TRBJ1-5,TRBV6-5,TGTGCCAGCAGCCGGGGACAGCTTAGCAATCAGCCCCAGCATTTT,CASSRGQLSNQPQHF
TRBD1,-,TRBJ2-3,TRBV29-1,TGCAGCGTAGTACTTCGGGACAGGCGCTGGGTGGGGGATACGCAGTATTTT,CSVVLRDRRWVGDTQYF
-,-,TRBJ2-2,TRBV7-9,TGTGCCAGCAGGGATCCTTTCGCCGGGGAGCTGTTTTTT,CASRDPFAGELFF
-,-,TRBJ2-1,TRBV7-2,TGTGCCAGCAGGTCGAGGGACTCACGGGGCAATGAGCAGTTCTTC,CASRSRDSRGNEQFF
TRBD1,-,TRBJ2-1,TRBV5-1,TGCGCCAGCAGCCAGACGGGACAGGGGAATGAGCAGTTCTTC,CASSQTGQGNEQFF
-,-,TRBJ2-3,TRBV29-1,TGCAGCGTCGAGAGGGATACGCAGTATTTT,CSVERDTQYF
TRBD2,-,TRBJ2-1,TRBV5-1,TGCGCCAGCAGCTTGGCTAGCGGGAGGGCCTCCTACAATGAGCAGTTCTTC,CASSLASGRASYNEQFF
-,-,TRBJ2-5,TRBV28,TGTGCCAGCAGGGGAGCCTGGGGGAGAGAGACCCAGTACTTC,CASRGAWGRETQYF
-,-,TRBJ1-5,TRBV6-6,TGTGCCAGCAGTTACATCGACAGCAATCAGCCCCAGCATTTT,CASSYIDSNQPQHF
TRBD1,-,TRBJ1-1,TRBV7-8,TGTGCCAGCAGCCTGACGCCGCCAGGGGGTATCATGAACACTGAAGCTTTCTTT,CASSLTPPGGIMNTEAFF
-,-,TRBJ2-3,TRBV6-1,TGTGCCAGCAGTAATCAGGACAGATACACAGATACGCAGTATTTT,CASSNQDRYTDTQYF
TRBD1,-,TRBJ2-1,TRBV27,TGTGCCAGCACCTGGACAGGGGGCACCAATGAGCAGTTCTTC,CASTWTGGTNEQFF
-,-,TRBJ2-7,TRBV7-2,TGTGCCAGCAGCTTCCGAGGACTCCCCCACGAGCAGTACTTC,CASSFRGLPHEQYF
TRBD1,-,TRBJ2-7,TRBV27,TGTGCCAGCAGTTTATTAGGGACAGGGGGCTCCGAGCAGTACTTC,CASSLLGTGGSEQYF
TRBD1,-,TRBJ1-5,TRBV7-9,TGTGCCAGCAGCCTGGCAGGGGGGAATCAGCCCCAGCATTTT,CASSLAGGNQPQHF
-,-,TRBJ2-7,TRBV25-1,TGTGCCAGCAAGCGAAGCCCCAGATGGTACGAGCAGTACTTC,CASKRSPRWYEQYF
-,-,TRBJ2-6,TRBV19,TGTGCCAGTAGTCCACCACCCCTCTACGGGGCCAACGTCCTGACTTTC,CASSPPPLYGANVLTF
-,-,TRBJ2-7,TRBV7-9,TGTGCCAGCAGCCCCCACTTGTCCCACGAGCAGTACTTC,CASSPHLSHEQYF
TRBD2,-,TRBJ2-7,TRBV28,TGTGCCAGCAGGTACGCTAGCGGGAGGTGGCACGAGCAGTACTTC,CASRYASGRWHEQYF
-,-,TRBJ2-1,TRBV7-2,TGTGCCAGCAGCTTACGTGGGAGTGGCAATGAGCAGTTCTTC,CASSLRGSGNEQFF
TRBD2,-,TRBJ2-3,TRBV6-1,TGTGCCAGCATCCAACTAGCGGCTAGCACAGATACGCAGTATTTT,CASIQLAASTDTQYF
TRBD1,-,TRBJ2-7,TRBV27,TGTGCCAGCAGTTTCGGACAGGGGATGGCGCAGTACTTC,CASSFGQGMAQYF
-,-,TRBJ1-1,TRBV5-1,TGCGCCAGCACCCCCCGGGGAGGGACGGACACTGAAGCTTTCTTT,CASTPRGGTDTEAFF
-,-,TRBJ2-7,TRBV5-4,TGTGCCAGCAGCCCCCGGGAGTCCTACGAGCAGTACTTC,CASSPRESYEQYF
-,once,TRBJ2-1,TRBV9,TGTGCCAGCAGCGACCCCGGGGGCGGCACATACAATGAGCAGTTCTTC,CASSDPGGGTYNEQFF
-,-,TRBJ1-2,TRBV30,TGTGCCTGGAGTTTGCAGAGTAACTATGGCTACACCTTC,CAWSLQSNYGYTF
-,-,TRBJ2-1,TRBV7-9,TGTGCCAGCAGCTCCCGCGGCGGGAAGGGTTACAATGAGCAGTTCTTC,CASSSRGGKGYNEQFF
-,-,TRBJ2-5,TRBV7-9,TGTGCCAGCAGCCCTGATATACAAGAGACCCAGTACTTC,CASSPDIQETQYF
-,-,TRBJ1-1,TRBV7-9,TGTGCCAGCAGCCAAGGTACTGAAGCTTTCTTT,CASSQGTEAFF
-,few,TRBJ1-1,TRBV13,TGTGCCAGCAGCCCCCCCGCCAGGGAAGGTGAAGCTTTCTTT,CASSPPAREGEAFF
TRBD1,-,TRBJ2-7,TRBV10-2,TGCGCCAGCACCCTTCCGGGACAGGGGTTATACGAGCAGTACTTC,CASTLPGQGLYEQYF
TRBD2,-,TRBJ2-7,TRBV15,TGTGCCACCAGCGGAATGGAGGGGCCAGCGGGAGGGAAGCAGTACTTC,CATSGMEGPAGGKQYF
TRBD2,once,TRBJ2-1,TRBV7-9,TGTGCCAGCAGCTCCCCTGTGGGACTAGTAACCAATGAGCAGTTCTTC,CASSSPVGLVTNEQFF
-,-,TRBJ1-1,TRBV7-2,TGTGCCAGCAGCTTAGTACCGCCTGGGGGTAACACTGAAGCTTTCTTT,CASSLVPPGGNTEAFF
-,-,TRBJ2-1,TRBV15,TGTGCCACAGGACTTAGTGAGCAGTTCTTC,CATGLSEQFF
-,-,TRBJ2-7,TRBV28,TGTGCCAGCAGTTTATTACAGGGCTACTACGAGCAGTACTTC,CASSLLQGYYEQYF
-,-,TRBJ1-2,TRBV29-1,TGCAGCGTTGAAACCCTCGGGAACTATGGCTACACCTTC,CSVETLGNYGYTF
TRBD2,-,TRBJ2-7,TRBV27,TGTGCCAGCAGTTCAAGGACTAGCGGGAGACTCATTTCCTACGAGCAGTACTTC,CASSSRTSGRLISYEQYF